The clone carrying this T cell receptor (beta chain) was recorded many times. The data were obtained in a study of T cells in Graves' hyperthyroidism and ophthalmopathy. Hyperthyroidism had been newly diagnosed in patients aged 18 to 65, and its duration was under 2 months. Trimming pared 0 bases from V and 4 bases from J, leaving 19 bases between. Germline lookup yields CDR1 SGDLS and CDR2 YYNGEE. The CDR3 has 17 residues. The TCR beta CDR3 regions underwent amplification using RNA transcripts as the source. When the TCR CDR3 underwent first-round RT-PCR, the HTBI primer set was used. TCRdb re-derived calls from the multiplex PCR reads in MiXCR, one entry per CDR3 protein. The repertoire holds about 98,000 distinct CDR3 sequences, around 37% seen once, with 10% in the top ten.

The rearrangement joins TRBV9 to TRBJ1-2, with D perhaps TRBD1 (6 bases). This clonotype was sampled from a young woman with Graves' hyperthyroidism. Sequenced input: peripheral blood or thyroid tissue (not recorded which). Here the CDR3 reads CASSVGPGVTLGYGYTF. In DNA, the CDR3 is TGTGCCAGCAGCGTAGGACCAGGGGTAACGCTTGGCTATGGCTACACCTTC.